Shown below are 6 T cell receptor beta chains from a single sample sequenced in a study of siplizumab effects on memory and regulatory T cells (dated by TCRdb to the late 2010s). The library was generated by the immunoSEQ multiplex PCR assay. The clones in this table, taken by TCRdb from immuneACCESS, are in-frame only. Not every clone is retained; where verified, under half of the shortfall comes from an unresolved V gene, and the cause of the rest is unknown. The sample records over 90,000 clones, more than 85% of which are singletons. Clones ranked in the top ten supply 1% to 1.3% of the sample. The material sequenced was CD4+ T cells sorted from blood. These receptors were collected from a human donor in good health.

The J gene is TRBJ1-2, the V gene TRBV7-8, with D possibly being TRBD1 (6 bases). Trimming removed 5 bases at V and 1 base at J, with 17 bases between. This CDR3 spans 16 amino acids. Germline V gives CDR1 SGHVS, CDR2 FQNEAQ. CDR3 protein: CASSPPPGGINYGYTF. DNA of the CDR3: TGTGCCAGCAGCCCCCCCCCGGGGGGCATTAACTATGGCTACACCTTC.

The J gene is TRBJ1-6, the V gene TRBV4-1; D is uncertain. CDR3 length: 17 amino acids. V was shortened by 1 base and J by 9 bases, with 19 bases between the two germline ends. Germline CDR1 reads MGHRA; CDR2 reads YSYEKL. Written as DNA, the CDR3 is TGCGCCAGCAGCCAAGTACGACCGGACTTAATCGGTTCACCCCTCCACTTT. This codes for CASSQVRPDLIGSPLHF.

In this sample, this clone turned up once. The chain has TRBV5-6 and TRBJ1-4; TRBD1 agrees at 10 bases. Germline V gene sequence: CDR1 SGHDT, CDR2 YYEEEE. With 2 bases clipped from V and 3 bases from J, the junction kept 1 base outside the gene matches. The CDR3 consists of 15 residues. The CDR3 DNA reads TGTGCCAGCAGCTTCGGGACAGGGGCTAATGAAAAACTGTTTTTT. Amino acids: CASSFGTGANEKLFF.

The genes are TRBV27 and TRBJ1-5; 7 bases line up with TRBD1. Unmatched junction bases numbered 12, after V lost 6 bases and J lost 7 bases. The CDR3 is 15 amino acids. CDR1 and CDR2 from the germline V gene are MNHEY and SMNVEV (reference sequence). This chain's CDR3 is CASRRQQGLGQPQHF. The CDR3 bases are TGTGCCAGCAGACGCCAACAGGGGTTGGGGCAGCCCCAGCATTTT.

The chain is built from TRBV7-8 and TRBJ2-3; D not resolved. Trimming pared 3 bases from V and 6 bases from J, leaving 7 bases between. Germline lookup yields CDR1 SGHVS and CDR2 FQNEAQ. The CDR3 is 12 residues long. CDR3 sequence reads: CASSFVPDTQYF. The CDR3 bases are TGTGCCAGCAGCTTTGTCCCGGATACGCAGTATTTT.

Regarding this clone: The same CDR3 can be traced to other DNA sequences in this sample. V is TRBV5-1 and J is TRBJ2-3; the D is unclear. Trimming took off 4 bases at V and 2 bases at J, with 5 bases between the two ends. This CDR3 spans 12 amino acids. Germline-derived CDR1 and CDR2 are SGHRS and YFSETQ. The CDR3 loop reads CASSPHTDTQYF. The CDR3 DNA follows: TGCGCCAGCAGCCCTCACACAGATACGCAGTATTTT.